A single sample gave rise to the 11 T cell receptor beta chains below, sequenced in a study of T-cell memory formation after mild COVID-19. TCRdb independently ran MiXCR on the 5' RACE reads; one entry per CDR3 protein. Found here are approximately 250,000 distinct CDR3 sequences, around 16% of them singletons; the top ten hold 22%. The sequencing sample was made of PBMCs or a T cell subset sorted from them (not recorded which). The origin of the receptors is a man between 18 and 29 years old who had mild COVID-19 (a few samples of this study predate the infection). Cell type and time point are not known.

V and J are TRBV11-2 and TRBJ1-6; a possible D gene is TRBD1 (6 bases). V was cut by 5 bases and J by 10 bases, with 21 bases left in between. The CDR3 has 16 residues. CDR1 is SGHAT and CDR2 is FQNNGV in the germline V gene. CDR3 DNA: TGTGCCAGCAGCCCAGGAGGGCAGGGGCGGTTGTCACCCCTCCACTTT. It is translated as CASSPGGQGRLSPLHF.

In its sample, this clonotype was seen many times. The chain is built from TRBV2 and TRBJ2-7; D is undetermined. Germline CDR1 and CDR2: SNHLY and FYNNEI. V lost 6 bases, J lost 0 bases, and 6 bases lay in between. The CDR3 spans 12 residues. In nucleotides, the CDR3 is TGTGCCAGCAGCGGAAGCTCCTACGAGCAGTACTTC. As protein: CASSGSSYEQYF.

The chain joins TRBV3-1 to TRBJ2-1; D gene unclear. The CDR3 totals 13 residues. Trimming cost V 7 bases and J 7 bases, with 14 bases left between them. Germline V gives CDR1 LGHDT, CDR2 YNNKEL (reference sequence). The CDR3 DNA sequence: TGTGCCAGCAAACACTCAGGCTCGAATGAGCAGTTCTTC. Encoded protein: CASKHSGSNEQFF.

This clonotype was observed a handful of times. The V and J genes are TRBV7-2 and TRBJ1-1; D gene uncertain. Looked up from germline, CDR1 is SGHTA and CDR2 is FQGNSA. This CDR3 is built from 12 residues. V was clipped by 6 bases and J by 2 bases, with 7 bases between them. The CDR3 protein is CASRIKNTEAFF. In DNA form, the CDR3 reads TGTGCCAGCAGAATCAAAAACACTGAAGCTTTCTTT.

The table lists this clonotype with a few counts. V is TRBV4-1 and J is TRBJ1-1; D is unresolved. Germline CDR1 reads MGHRA; CDR2 reads YSYEKL. Trimming pared 4 bases from V and 1 base from J, leaving 7 bases between. CDR3 length equals 13 residues. CDR3 residues: CASSPLSNTEAFF. CDR3 DNA: TGCGCCAGCAGCCCCCTCTCGAACACTGAAGCTTTCTTT.

The chain carries TRBV6-5 and TRBJ1-2, with D tentatively TRBD1 (5 bases). With 2 bases removed from V and 4 bases from J, the gap between germline ends came to 14 bases. Germline CDR1 MNHEY, CDR2 SVGAGI. CDR3 size: 15 residues. The CDR3, as DNA: TGTGCCAGCAGTTACGTCGGGGCGGCGGGCTATGGCTACACCTTC. Amino acid sequence: CASSYVGAAGYGYTF.

This clonotype was recorded a few times. V gene TRBV6-1 combines with J gene TRBJ2-1; TRBD2 matches at 12 bases. The CDR3 extends over 15 amino acids. V lost 8 bases, J lost 9 bases, and 11 bases stayed unmatched. Germline CDR1 MNHNS, CDR2 SASEGT. The CDR3: CASAPLAGGPVEQFF. The CDR3 DNA reads TGTGCCAGCGCCCCTCTAGCGGGGGGGCCGGTTGAGCAGTTCTTC.

This clonotype has just one count. V usage is TRBV7-3 and J usage is TRBJ2-1, with no clear D. The CDR3 contains 16 residues. The V and J ends lost 5 bases and 2 bases respectively, with 16 bases between them. Germline loops: CDR1 SGHTA, CDR2 FQGTGA. In nucleotides, the CDR3 is TGTGCCAGCAGCCGTGAACCCGGTAGGACCTACAATGAGCAGTTCTTC. This encodes CASSREPGRTYNEQFF.

The chain uses TRBV29-1 and TRBJ2-2; 7 nucleotides match TRBD1. The J segment lost 7 bases and the V segment lost 5 bases, leaving 4 bases of the junction unmatched. From germline, CDR1 is SQVTM and CDR2 ANQGSEA. CDR3 length: 12 amino acids. CDR3 in amino acids: CSVRGPVGELFF. The CDR3 DNA is TGCAGCGTTAGGGGGCCCGTCGGGGAGCTGTTTTTT.

This clonotype was detected a few times. V and J are TRBV4-3 and TRBJ2-5; the match to TRBD1 covers 8 bases. Trimming at V came to 1 base and at J to 5 bases, leaving 9 bases not matched to a gene. This CDR3 region has 16 residues. Germline V CDR1 and CDR2: LGHNA, YSLEER. CDR3 protein: CASSQGATGVGETQYF. CDR3 coding DNA: TGCGCCAGCAGCCAAGGAGCGACAGGGGTAGGGGAGACCCAGTACTTC.

The sample holds one count of this clonotype. CDR3 bases: TGTGCCAGCAGTTTCCAAGGGACTATCCTACCCAAGACCCAGTACTTC. This translates into CASSFQGTILPKTQYF. The rearrangement joins TRBV12-3 or TRBV12-4 to TRBJ2-5; 7 bases are a match to TRBD2. Trimming took 3 bases from V and 6 from J; bases not matched to a gene: 13. The CDR3 is made up of 16 amino acids.